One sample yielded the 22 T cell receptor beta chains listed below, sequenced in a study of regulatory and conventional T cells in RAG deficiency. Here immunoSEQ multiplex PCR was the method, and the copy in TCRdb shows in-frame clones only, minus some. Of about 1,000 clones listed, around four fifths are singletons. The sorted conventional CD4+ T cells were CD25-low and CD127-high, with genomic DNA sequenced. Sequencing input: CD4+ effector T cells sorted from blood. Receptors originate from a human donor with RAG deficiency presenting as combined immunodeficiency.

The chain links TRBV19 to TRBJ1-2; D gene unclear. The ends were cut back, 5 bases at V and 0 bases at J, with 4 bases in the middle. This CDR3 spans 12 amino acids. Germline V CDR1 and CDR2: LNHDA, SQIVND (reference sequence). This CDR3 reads CASSFTNYGYTF. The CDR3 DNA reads TGTGCCAGTAGTTTCACTAACTATGGCTACACCTTC.

The CDR3 nucleotides are TGTGCCAGCTCACCAAGACGGACCTACGAGCAGTACTTC. Its protein is CASSPRRTYEQYF. The chain recombines TRBV18 with TRBJ2-7; D not resolved. With 2 bases removed from V and 2 bases from J, the gap between germline ends came to 7 bases. This CDR3 is 13 amino acids long. The germline V gene encodes CDR1 KGHSH and CDR2 LQKENI.

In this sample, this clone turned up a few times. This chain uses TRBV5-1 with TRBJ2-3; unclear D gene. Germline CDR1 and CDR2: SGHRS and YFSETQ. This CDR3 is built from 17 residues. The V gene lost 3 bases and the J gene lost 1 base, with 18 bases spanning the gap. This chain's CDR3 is CASSSLPLPFGTDTQYF. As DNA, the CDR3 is TGCGCCAGCAGCTCACTTCCCCTTCCTTTTGGCACAGATACGCAGTATTTT.

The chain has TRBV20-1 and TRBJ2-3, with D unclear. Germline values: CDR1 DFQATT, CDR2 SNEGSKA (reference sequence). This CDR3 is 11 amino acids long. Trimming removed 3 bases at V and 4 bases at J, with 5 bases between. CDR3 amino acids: CSASLADTQYF. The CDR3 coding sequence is TGCAGTGCTAGCCTGGCAGATACGCAGTATTTT.

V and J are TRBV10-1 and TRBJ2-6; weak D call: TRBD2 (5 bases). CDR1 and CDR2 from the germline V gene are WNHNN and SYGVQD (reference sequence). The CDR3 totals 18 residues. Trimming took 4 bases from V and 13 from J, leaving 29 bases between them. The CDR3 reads CASSGTGNRTKSGQVLTF. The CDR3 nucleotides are TGCGCCAGCAGTGGTACGGGAAATCGCACAAAGTCGGGCCAAGTCCTGACTTTC.

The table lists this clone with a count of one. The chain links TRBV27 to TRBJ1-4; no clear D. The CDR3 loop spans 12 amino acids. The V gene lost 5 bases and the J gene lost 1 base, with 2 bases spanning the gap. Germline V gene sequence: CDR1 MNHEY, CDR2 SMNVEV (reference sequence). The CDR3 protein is CASSGTNEKLFF. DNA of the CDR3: TGTGCCAGCAGTGGAACTAATGAAAAACTGTTTTTT.

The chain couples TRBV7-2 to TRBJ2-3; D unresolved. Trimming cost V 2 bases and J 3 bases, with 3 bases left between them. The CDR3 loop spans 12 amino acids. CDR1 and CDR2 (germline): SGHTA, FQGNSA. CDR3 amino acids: CASSLSTDTQYF. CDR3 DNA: TGTGCCAGCAGCTTATCGACAGATACGCAGTATTTT.

As DNA, the CDR3 is TGTGCCAGCAGCTACGTTGCAGATACGCAGTATTTT. This translates into CASSYVADTQYF. V and J are TRBV7-3 and TRBJ2-3; no clear D. The V and J ends lost 4 bases and 4 bases respectively, with 6 bases between them. The CDR3 contains 12 residues. CDR1 and CDR2 (germline): SGHTA, FQGTGA.

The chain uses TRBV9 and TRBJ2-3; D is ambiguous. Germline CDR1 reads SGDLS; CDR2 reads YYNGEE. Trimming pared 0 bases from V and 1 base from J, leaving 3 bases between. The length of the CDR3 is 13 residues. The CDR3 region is CASSVVGTDTQYF. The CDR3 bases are TGTGCCAGCAGCGTAGTCGGCACAGATACGCAGTATTTT.

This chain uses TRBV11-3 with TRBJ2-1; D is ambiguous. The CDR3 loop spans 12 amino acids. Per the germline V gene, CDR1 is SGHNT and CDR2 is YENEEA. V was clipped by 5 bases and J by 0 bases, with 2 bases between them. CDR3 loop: CASSRSYNEQFF. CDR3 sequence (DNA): TGTGCCAGCAGCCGCTCCTACAATGAGCAGTTCTTC. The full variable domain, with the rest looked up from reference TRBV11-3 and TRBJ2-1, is EAGVVQSPRYKIIEKKQPVAFWCNPISGHNTLYWYLQNLGQGPELLIRYENEEAVDDSQLPKDRFSAERLKGVDSTLKIQPAELGDSAVYLCASSRSYNEQFFGPGTRLTVL.

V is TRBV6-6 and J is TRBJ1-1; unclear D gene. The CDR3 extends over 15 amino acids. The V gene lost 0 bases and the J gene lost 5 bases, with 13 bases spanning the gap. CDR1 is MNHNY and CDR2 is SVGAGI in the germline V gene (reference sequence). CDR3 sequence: CASSYSRGVRTEAFF. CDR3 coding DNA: TGTGCCAGCAGTTACTCCCGTGGGGTGAGGACTGAAGCTTTCTTT.

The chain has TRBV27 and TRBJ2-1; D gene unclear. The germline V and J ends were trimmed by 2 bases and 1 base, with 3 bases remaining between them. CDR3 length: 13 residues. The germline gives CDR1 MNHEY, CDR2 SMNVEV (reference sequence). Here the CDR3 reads CASSLRSYNEQFF. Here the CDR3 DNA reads TGTGCCAGCAGTTTAAGGTCCTACAATGAGCAGTTCTTC.

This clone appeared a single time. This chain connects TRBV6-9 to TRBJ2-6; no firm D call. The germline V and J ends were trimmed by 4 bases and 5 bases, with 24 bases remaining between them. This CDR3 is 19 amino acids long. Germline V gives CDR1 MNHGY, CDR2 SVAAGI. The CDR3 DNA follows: TGTGCCAGCAGTTTGTGTGGGCCTTACGACAAAAGTCGGGCCAACGTCCTGACTTTC. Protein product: CASSLCGPYDKSRANVLTF.

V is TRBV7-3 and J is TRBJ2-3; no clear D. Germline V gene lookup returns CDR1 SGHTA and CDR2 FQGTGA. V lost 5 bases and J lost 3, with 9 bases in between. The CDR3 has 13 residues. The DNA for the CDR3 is TGTGCCAGCAGCCCTCCGGGTACAGATACGCAGTATTTT. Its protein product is CASSPPGTDTQYF.

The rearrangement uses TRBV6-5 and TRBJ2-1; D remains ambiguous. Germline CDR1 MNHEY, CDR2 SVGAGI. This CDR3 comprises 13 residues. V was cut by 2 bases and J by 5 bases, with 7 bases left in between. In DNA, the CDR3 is TGTGCCAGCAGTTACCAACCGGACAATGAGCAGTTCTTC. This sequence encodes CASSYQPDNEQFF.

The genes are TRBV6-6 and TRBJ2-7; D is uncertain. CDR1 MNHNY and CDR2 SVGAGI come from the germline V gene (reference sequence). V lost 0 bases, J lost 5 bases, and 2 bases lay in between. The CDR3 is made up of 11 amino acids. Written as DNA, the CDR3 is TGTGCCAGCAGTTACTCTCACGAGCAGTACTTC. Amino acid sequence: CASSYSHEQYF.

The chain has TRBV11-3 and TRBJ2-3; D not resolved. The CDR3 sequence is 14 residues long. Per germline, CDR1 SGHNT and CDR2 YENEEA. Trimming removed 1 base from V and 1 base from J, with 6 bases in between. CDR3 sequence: CASSLGLGTDTQYF. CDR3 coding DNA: TGTGCCAGCAGCTTAGGTCTGGGCACAGATACGCAGTATTTT. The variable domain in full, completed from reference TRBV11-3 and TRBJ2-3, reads EAGVVQSPRYKIIEKKQPVAFWCNPISGHNTLYWYLQNLGQGPELLIRYENEEAVDDSQLPKDRFSAERLKGVDSTLKIQPAELGDSAVYLCASSLGLGTDTQYFGPGTRLTVL.

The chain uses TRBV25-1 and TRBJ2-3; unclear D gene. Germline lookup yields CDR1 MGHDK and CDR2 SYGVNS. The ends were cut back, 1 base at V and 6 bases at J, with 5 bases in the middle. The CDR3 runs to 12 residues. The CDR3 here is CASSEFVDTQYF. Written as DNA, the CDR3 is TGTGCCAGCAGTGAATTCGTGGATACGCAGTATTTT.

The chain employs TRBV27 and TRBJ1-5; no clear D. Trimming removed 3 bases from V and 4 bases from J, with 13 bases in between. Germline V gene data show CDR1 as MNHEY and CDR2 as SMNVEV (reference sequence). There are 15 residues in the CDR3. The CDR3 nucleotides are TGTGCCAGCAGTTTCGGTCCCCCTCGGAATCAGCCCCAGCATTTT. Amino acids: CASSFGPPRNQPQHF.

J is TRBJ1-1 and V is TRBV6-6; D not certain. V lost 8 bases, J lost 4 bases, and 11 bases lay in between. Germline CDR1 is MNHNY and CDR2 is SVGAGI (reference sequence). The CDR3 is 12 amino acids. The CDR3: CASVAAGTEAFF. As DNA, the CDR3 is TGTGCCAGCGTTGCCGCCGGCACTGAAGCTTTCTTT.

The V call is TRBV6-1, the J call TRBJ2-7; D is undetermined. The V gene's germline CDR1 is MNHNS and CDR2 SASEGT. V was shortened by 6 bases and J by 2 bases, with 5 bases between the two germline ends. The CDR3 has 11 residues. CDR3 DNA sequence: TGTGCCAGCAGATTCACCTACGAGCAGTACTTC. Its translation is CASRFTYEQYF.

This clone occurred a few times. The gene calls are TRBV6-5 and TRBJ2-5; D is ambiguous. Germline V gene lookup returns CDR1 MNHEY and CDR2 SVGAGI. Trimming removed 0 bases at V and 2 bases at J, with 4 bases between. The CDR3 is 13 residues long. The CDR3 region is CASSYSGQETQYF. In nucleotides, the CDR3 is TGTGCCAGCAGTTACTCGGGACAAGAGACCCAGTACTTC.